This TCR beta chain came from a study of T cell responses to AZD1222 COVID-19 vaccine. Study information: Pooled together were second doses at about 4 or about 12 weeks.

Some clones are missing from TCRdb's copy, which holds only in-frame ones; the method was immunoSEQ multiplex PCR. This table holds some 100,000 clones, less than 90% found once. In germline, CDR1 is SGDLS, CDR2 YYNGEE. The CDR3 loop spans 14 amino acids. V was cut by 2 bases and J by 4 bases, with 11 bases left in between. The sequences come from peripheral blood, collected on day 0 of AZD1222 vaccination. The receptor was isolated from an adult in good health. The gene calls are TRBV9 and TRBJ2-3; D gene ambiguous. CDR3 loop: CASSVRASPDTQYF. The CDR3 nucleotides are TGTGCCAGCAGCGTCCGGGCTTCCCCAGATACGCAGTATTTT. Full variable domain (remainder filled in from reference TRBV9 and TRBJ2-3): DSGVTQTPKHLITATGQRVTLRCSPRSGDLSVYWYQQSLDQGLQFLIQYYNGEERAKGNILERFSAQQFPDLHSELNLSSLELGDSALYFCASSVRASPDTQYFGPGTRLTVL.